This TCR beta chain was retrieved from a study of T-cell memory formation after mild COVID-19. The study's findings and limits: Memory sampled before infection contained some responding clones, suggesting cross-reactive memory joined. Clones that shrank (day 15 to 85) were balanced CD4/CD8, whereas later expanders leaned CD4+.

The CDR3 is 13 residues long. Germline CDR1 reads SSHAT; CDR2 reads FNYEAQ (reference sequence). This clonotype was seen many times. Its antigen is still unknown. At one end the junction does not follow the germline gene, possibly because of a read error. Sample barcodes and UMIs were carried by the TCR alpha and TCR beta cDNA libraries that 5'RACE generated with constant-segment primers. TCRdb reprocessed the 5' RACE reads with MiXCR, giving one entry per CDR3 protein. The sample records roughly 100,000 distinct CDR3 sequences, 9.5% to 15% being singletons. V usage is TRBV7-7 and J usage is TRBJ2-1; the D is unclear. The sequencing sample was made of PBMCs or a T cell subset sorted from them (not recorded which). This TCR derives from an adult woman who had mild COVID-19 (a few samples of this study predate the infection). Cell type and time point are not known. CDR3: CASSLGGTNEQFF. CDR3 in DNA: TGTGCTAGCAGCTTAGGCGGTACCAATGAGCAGTTCTTC.